The 19 T cell receptor beta chains below come from one sample, sequenced in a study of cytomegalovirus exposure and HLA in healthy donors (dated by TCRdb to the late 2010s). The method was the immunoSEQ multiplex PCR assay. TCRdb carries this immuneACCESS record with in-frame sequences only. Its versions omit some clonotypes, under half of them owing to an unresolved V gene in the studies checked, with the rest unexplained. The sample contains hundreds of thousands of clones, 90% of them found a single time. The ten largest account for just over 3% of the sample. The specimen sequenced was PBMCs. Receptors were obtained from a woman in her 30s in good health and CMV-seronegative.

V and J are TRBV5-5 and TRBJ2-7, with TRBD1 matching 11 bases. Trimming removed 2 bases from V and 5 bases from J; junction bases left unmatched: 6. The CDR3 contains 15 residues. CDR1 is SGHKS and CDR2 is YYEKEE in the germline V gene (reference sequence). CDR3 bases: TGTGCCAGCAGCTTTGGTGGGACAGGGGGAAACGAGCAGTACTTC. Protein: CASSFGGTGGNEQYF.

This chain links TRBV4-1 with TRBJ1-1; no definite D call. The germline V gene encodes CDR1 MGHRA and CDR2 YSYEKL. The CDR3 is 12 amino acids. V lost 3 bases to trimming and J lost 7 bases, with 9 bases between them. The CDR3 protein is CASSHTTDEAFF. The CDR3 region has the DNA TGCGCCAGCAGCCACACCACTGATGAAGCTTTCTTT.

The V and J genes are TRBV27 and TRBJ2-1; weak D call: TRBD2 (6 bases). The CDR3 consists of 15 residues. V dropped 4 bases and J dropped 8 bases, with 18 bases sitting between them. Germline assignment: CDR1 MNHEY and CDR2 SMNVEV (reference sequence). The CDR3 loop reads CASSSGGVRYDEQFF. The DNA for the CDR3 is TGTGCCAGCAGTTCTGGCGGGGTTAGATATGATGAGCAGTTCTTC.

The table lists this clone with a count of one. The genes are TRBV28 and TRBJ2-7, with D tentatively TRBD1 (5 bases). With 2 bases removed from V and 6 bases from J, the gap between germline ends came to 17 bases. Germline V lookup: CDR1 MDHEN, CDR2 SYDVKM. There are 15 residues in the CDR3. The CDR3 nucleotides are TGTGCCAGCAGTTTAAGGGGCTTCTCCAGCCCCGAGCAGTACTTC. Residues: CASSLRGFSSPEQYF. Full variable domain (outside the CDR3, taken from reference TRBV28 and TRBJ2-7): DVKVTQSSRYLVKRTGEKVFLECVQDMDHENMFWYRQDPGLGLRLIYFSYDVKMKEKGDIPEGYSVSREKKERFSLILESASTNQTSMYLCASSLRGFSSPEQYFGPGTRLTVT.

This clone was counted a single time. This chain connects TRBV18 to TRBJ2-2; D possibly uses TRBD1 or TRBD2 (5 bases each). Looked up from germline, CDR1 is KGHSH and CDR2 is LQKENI. V gave up 4 bases and J gave up 7 bases, with 13 bases separating them. The CDR3 is made up of 14 amino acids. The CDR3 DNA sequence: TGTGCCAGCTCACGTACTCCAGGGAGCGGGGAGCTGTTTTTT. It is translated as CASSRTPGSGELFF. The entire variable domain, with the rest obtained from reference TRBV18 and TRBJ2-2, is as follows: NAGVMQNPRHLVRRRGQEARLRCSPMKGHSHVYWYRQLPEEGLKFMVYLQKENIIDESGMPKERFSAEFPKEGPSILRIQQVVRGDSAAYFCASSRTPGSGELFFGEGSRLTVL.

This chain uses TRBV28 with TRBJ2-7; possibly TRBD1 for D (6 bases). This CDR3 comprises 15 residues. Trimming pared 3 bases from V and 3 bases from J, leaving 15 bases between. CDR1 and CDR2 from the germline V gene are MDHEN and SYDVKM. This chain's CDR3 is CASSLWSQGFYEQYF. For the CDR3, the DNA is TGTGCCAGCAGTTTGTGGTCACAGGGATTCTACGAGCAGTACTTC. The full variable domain, in which reference TRBV28 and TRBJ2-7 provide the parts outside the CDR3, is DVKVTQSSRYLVKRTGEKVFLECVQDMDHENMFWYRQDPGLGLRLIYFSYDVKMKEKGDIPEGYSVSREKKERFSLILESASTNQTSMYLCASSLWSQGFYEQYFGPGTRLTVT.

This clone showed up just a few times. The rearrangement uses TRBV6-5 and TRBJ2-2; no definite D call. V was trimmed by 10 bases and J by 2 bases, leaving 14 bases between them. Germline V CDR1 and CDR2: MNHEY, SVGAGI. The CDR3 is 14 residues long. The DNA for the CDR3 is TGTGCCACCAAACAGCGAAGAAACACCGGGGAGCTGTTTTTT. Its translation: CATKQRRNTGELFF.

The chain links TRBV19 to TRBJ1-2; 7 nucleotides line up with TRBD1. This CDR3 spans 15 amino acids. Per germline, CDR1 LNHDA and CDR2 SQIVND (reference sequence). The V segment lost 5 bases and the J segment 2 bases; nucleotides outside the gene matches: 8. The CDR3 protein is CASSPLDRINYGYTF. CDR3 DNA sequence: TGTGCCAGTAGTCCCTTGGACAGGATCAACTATGGCTACACCTTC.

This clone has only a few counts. This sequence joins TRBV7-2 and TRBJ1-5, with D possibly being TRBD1 (5 bases). Germline V lookup: CDR1 SGHTA, CDR2 FQGNSA. The CDR3 runs to 16 residues. Trimming shortened V by 1 base and J by 3 bases, and 13 bases separated the two germline ends. CDR3 nucleotide sequence: TGTGCCAGCAGCTTAGGATTCGGGGGGTACAATCAGCCCCAGCATTTT. It codes for CASSLGFGGYNQPQHF.

The rearrangement uses TRBV29-1 and TRBJ2-2, with D possibly matching TRBD1 (5 bases). V was clipped by 0 bases and J by 7 bases, with 15 bases between them. The CDR3 consists of 15 residues. The V gene's germline CDR1 is SQVTM and CDR2 ANQGSEA. CDR3 in DNA: TGCAGCGTTGAAGATCGAGACCCAGGGTACGGGGAGCTGTTTTTT. Translation gives CSVEDRDPGYGELFF.

This sequence joins TRBV11-3 and TRBJ2-3, with 9 bases fitting TRBD2. The CDR3 extends over 16 amino acids. Germline lookup yields CDR1 SGHNT and CDR2 YENEEA. V shed 1 base, J shed 2 bases, and the junction held 4 bases outside the gene matches. CDR3 coding DNA: TGTGCCAGCAGCTTAGGGAGGACTAGCGTCACAGATACGCAGTATTTT. It translates to CASSLGRTSVTDTQYF.

This clone was picked up one time. The chain uses TRBV13 and TRBJ2-3; D gene uncertain. This CDR3 spans 14 amino acids. Germline CDR1 is PRHDT and CDR2 is FYEKMQ (reference sequence). Trimming removed 1 base from V and 2 bases from J, with 7 bases in between. This CDR3 is CASSLVGNTDTQYF. The CDR3 region has the DNA TGTGCCAGCAGCTTAGTGGGCAACACAGATACGCAGTATTTT. Full variable domain (remainder filled in from reference TRBV13 and TRBJ2-3): AAGVIQSPRHLIKEKRETATLKCYPIPRHDTVYWYQQGPGQDPQFLISFYEKMQSDKGSIPDRFSAQQFSDYHSELNMSSLELGDSALYFCASSLVGNTDTQYFGPGTRLTVL.

The V gene is TRBV25-1, the J gene TRBJ2-5, with TRBD1 matching 12 bases. Germline CDR1 is MGHDK and CDR2 is SYGVNS. The CDR3 runs to 17 residues. V dropped 3 bases and J dropped 0; count of bases not matched to a gene: 5. The CDR3 loop is CASSDYGTGGYQETQYF. The CDR3 DNA follows: TGTGCCAGCAGTGATTACGGGACAGGGGGCTACCAAGAGACCCAGTACTTC.

The chain is built from TRBV25-1 and TRBJ2-1; D is unclear. CDR1 and CDR2 (germline): MGHDK, SYGVNS. The CDR3 contains 12 residues. V was shortened by 4 bases and J by 8 bases, with 9 bases between the two germline ends. As DNA, the CDR3 is TGTGCCAGCAGTGCAGGATCCCATGAGCAGTTCTTC. This gives the protein CASSAGSHEQFF. The complete variable domain, with remaining parts taken from reference TRBV25-1 and TRBJ2-1, reads EADIYQTPRYLVIGTGKKITLECSQTMGHDKMYWYQQDPGMELHLIHYSYGVNSTEKGDLSSESTVSRIRTEHFPLTLESARPSHTSQYLCASSAGSHEQFFGPGTRLTVL.

The V call is TRBV7-9, the J call TRBJ2-7; 14 bases line up with TRBD2. CDR3 length: 16 amino acids. Germline values: CDR1 SEHNR, CDR2 FQNEAQ (reference sequence). Losses at the gene ends were 5 bases for V and 6 bases for J; bases not matched to a gene: 9. The CDR3, as DNA: TGTGCCAGCAGCCCCTCCGGGACTAGCGGGAGAAGCGAGCAGTACTTC. Encoded protein: CASSPSGTSGRSEQYF.

Only one count was recorded for this clone. The chain carries TRBV4-2 and TRBJ2-1; D is perhaps TRBD2 (6 bases). V lost 1 base, J lost 6 bases, and 22 bases lay in between. Germline CDR1 reads LGHNA; CDR2 reads YNFKEQ. The CDR3 totals 18 residues. CDR3 in amino acids: CASSQVGGTRPPPNEQFF. CDR3 DNA sequence: TGTGCCAGCAGCCAAGTGGGGGGTACTAGGCCTCCCCCCAATGAGCAGTTCTTC.

The V gene is TRBV6-5, the J gene TRBJ1-2; no reliable D call. Trimming took off 4 bases at V and 8 bases at J, with 8 bases between the two ends. This CDR3 spans 11 amino acids. Germline V gene sequence: CDR1 MNHEY, CDR2 SVGAGI. CDR3 in DNA: TGTGCCAGCAGTTCAGGAGACGGCTACACCTTC. This codes for CASSSGDGYTF.

The chain is built from TRBV7-9 and TRBJ2-1; a weak D match, TRBD1 (5 bases). CDR3 length: 12 amino acids. The V gene lost 4 bases and the J gene lost 8 bases, with 9 bases spanning the gap. CDR1 is SEHNR and CDR2 is FQNEAQ in the germline V gene (reference sequence). The CDR3: CASSWGPDEQFF. CDR3 sequence (DNA): TGTGCCAGCAGCTGGGGCCCCGATGAGCAGTTCTTC.

With regard to this clone: Other DNA sequences in this specimen translate into the identical CDR3. The J gene is TRBJ2-1, the V gene TRBV27, with 7 positions matching TRBD2. Germline V lookup: CDR1 MNHEY, CDR2 SMNVEV (reference sequence). The V segment lost 0 bases and the J segment 0 bases; nucleotides outside the gene matches: 2. This CDR3 has 16 residues. CDR3 sequence (DNA): TGTGCCAGCAGTTTATCGGGCGGGAGCTCCTACAATGAGCAGTTCTTC. Translating gives CASSLSGGSSYNEQFF.